This T cell receptor (beta chain) was observed in a study of T cell repertoires in cytomegalovirus infection (dated by TCRdb to the late 2010s). Describing the broader study: Because public TCR beta signatures pointed to carriage of CMV infection together with the matching HLA type, the HLA type of each donor mattered for the analysis. The paper's findings and limits, for the study overall: In both this cohort and an independent roughly 360-donor cohort, the cumulative frequency of public TCR beta family members distinguished carriers of CMV infection plus the relevant HLA type. The ex vivo response was dominated by HLA-C-restricted CMV-specific TCR beta clonotypes, which also provided the single most frequent clonotype in two of eight donors.

The germline V gene (reference sequence) provides CDR1 LNHDA and CDR2 SQIVND. The CDR3 contains 17 residues, cysteine and phenylalanine counted. Left in the record is the CDR3 DNA by itself, 51 bases read in frame from the first base. At the junction V is shortened by 5 bases and J by 0 bases; bases outside the gene matches: 6. This clonotype was found many times. The target of this receptor is not known. No base-level quality is on record; no much larger clone is a single base apart. Sequencing took place on an Illumina HiSeq 1500. TCRdb handled the public reads itself, with Q25 trimming in fastp and clone calling in MiXCR, and kept productive beta chains. Rows matching on CDR3 protein sequence are summarized as one entry with the most common DNA and genes. The sample table holds over 300,000 distinct CDR3 sequences, of which around 9.5% were seen once. The ten biggest clones cover 3.5% to 4.5% of the sample.

Sequencing was performed on PBMCs. Rearrangement joined TRBV19 to TRBJ2-6; 8 bases in between match TRBD1. The TCR comes from a human donor in good health (CMV status not recorded). Some clones in this sample may be carry-over from other donors' samples. In nucleotides, the sequence is TGTGCCAGTAGTGGGGACAGGTATAACTCTGGGGCCAACGTCCTGACTTTC. Its protein is CASSGDRYNSGANVLTF.